This T cell receptor beta chain was sequenced for a study of blood T cell repertoires in COVID-19. Across the study: The samples span acute and convalescent COVID-19 from the United States, Italy and Spain.

Trimming removed 1 base from V and 3 bases from J; junction bases left unmatched: 9. The CDR3 is made up of 16 amino acids. Germline CDR1 is GTSNPN and CDR2 is SVGIG (reference sequence). Original processing methods: Reference gene primer amplification gave estimated nucleated cell counts. The data were produced by immunoSEQ multiplex PCR, yet TCRdb's version contains in-frame clones alone and is incomplete. Clone size and the V and J calls come from that table; the DNA yielded D and trimming. This table has approximately 230,000 clones, around 84% appearing once. Participants were aged about 18 to 89 years from about two dozen US areas. Each recovered donor of Cohort 3 presented with two negative PCRs, clearance, or symptom resolution.

Source material: PBMCs or T cells enriched from blood (not recorded which). The chain links TRBV30 to TRBJ1-1, with 9 positions matching TRBD1. The sequence was collected from a man aged 35-49 years who had recovered from COVID-19. The CDR3 loop reads CAWSAGQGVRDTEAFF. CDR3 in DNA: TGTGCCTGGAGTGCGGGACAGGGAGTAAGAGACACTGAAGCTTTCTTT.